This T cell receptor (beta chain) was documented in a study of blood T cell repertoires in COVID-19. The wider study: Nucleic acid was either cDNA or gDNA, and it came from T cells, B-cell-depleted T cells, or PBMCs.

Per the original methods: Amplification with reference gene primers provided the estimates of nucleated cell counts. TCRdb's table, derived via immunoSEQ multiplex PCR, lists solely in-frame clones and lacks some. V and J calls plus clone size are reproduced from that table; the DNA served to infer D and trimming. Found here are some 72,000 clones, about 89% of them singletons; the top ten hold around 0.6%. Trimming stripped 3 bases from V and 6 bases from J, with 9 bases between. Per the germline V gene, CDR1 is SGHAT and CDR2 is FQDESV (reference sequence). CDR3 size: 12 residues. The TCR sequence derives from a man aged 55 to 70 with acute or convalescent COVID-19. The sample was peripheral blood. The chain couples TRBV11-1 to TRBJ2-7; D remains ambiguous. The CDR3 spells CASSFLRSEQYF. The CDR3, as DNA: TGTGCCAGCAGCTTCCTACGTTCCGAGCAGTACTTC.